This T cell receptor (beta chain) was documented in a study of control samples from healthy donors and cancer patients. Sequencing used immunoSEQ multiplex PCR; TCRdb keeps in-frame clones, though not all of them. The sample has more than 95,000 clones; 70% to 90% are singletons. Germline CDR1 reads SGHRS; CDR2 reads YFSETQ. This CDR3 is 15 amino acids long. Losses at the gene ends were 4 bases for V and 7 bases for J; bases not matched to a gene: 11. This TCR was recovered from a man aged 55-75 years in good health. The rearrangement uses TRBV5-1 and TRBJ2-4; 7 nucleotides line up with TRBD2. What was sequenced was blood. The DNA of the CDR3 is TGCGCCAGCAGCCCAGGGTTGAGCGGGGACAACATTCAGTACTTC. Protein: CASSPGLSGDNIQYF.